These T cell receptor beta chains were read from a single sample in a study of regulatory T cells in long-lasting Graves disease. Using its own MiXCR run on the multiplex PCR reads, TCRdb lists one record per CDR3 protein. The profile shows a few hundred thousand distinct CDR3 sequences, 23% of them singletons. Specimen: peripheral blood mononuclear cells (PBMCs), collected when the disease was refractory, from a patient treated with antithyroid drugs. The receptors derive from a female donor with Graves disease. Each CDR3 is given with its conserved first and last residue. Fields, in order: D gene, J gene, V gene, CDR3 length, clone size, CDR3 DNA, CDR3 protein. A D gene is named only where the DNA matches it firmly. Some rows mark clone size as missing; the rest say once, few, many or name a class of expanded clone.

D gene: NA; J gene: TRBJ2-7; V gene: TRBV12-3/TRBV12-4; CDR3 length: 14; clone size: many; CDR3 DNA: TGTGCCAGCAGTTTAATGGACGGATACTACGAGCAGTACTTC; CDR3 protein: CASSLMDGYYEQYF
D gene: NA; J gene: TRBJ2-6; V gene: TRBV9; CDR3 length: 17; clone size: NA; CDR3 DNA: TGTGCCAGCAGCGCCCCGCCGCCTCGGGCTGGGGCCAACGTCCTGACTTTC; CDR3 protein: CASSAPPPRAGANVLTF
D gene: TRBD1; J gene: TRBJ1-1; V gene: TRBV2; CDR3 length: 15; clone size: many; CDR3 DNA: TGTGCCAGCAAGGGCAGCAGGGGGGTCGGGACTGAAGCTTTCTTT; CDR3 protein: CASKGSRGVGTEAFF
D gene: NA; J gene: TRBJ1-2; V gene: TRBV19; CDR3 length: 13; clone size: NA; CDR3 DNA: TGTGCCAGTAGTATACAAGCGGACTATGGCTACACCTTC; CDR3 protein: CASSIQADYGYTF
D gene: NA; J gene: TRBJ2-1; V gene: TRBV7-2; CDR3 length: 13; clone size: few; CDR3 DNA: TGTGCCAGCAGCCAGACACTTGTCAATGAGCAGTTCTTC; CDR3 protein: CASSQTLVNEQFF
D gene: NA; J gene: TRBJ1-1; V gene: TRBV12-3/TRBV12-4; CDR3 length: 16; clone size: many; CDR3 DNA: TGTGCCAGCATGGCAGACTGGGGATATGGGAACACTGAAGCTTTCTTT; CDR3 protein: CASMADWGYGNTEAFF
D gene: NA; J gene: TRBJ2-5; V gene: TRBV11-2; CDR3 length: 13; clone size: many; CDR3 DNA: TGTGCCAGCAGCTTGGAGGGGTGGGAGACCCAGTACTTC; CDR3 protein: CASSLEGWETQYF
D gene: NA; J gene: TRBJ1-1; V gene: TRBV6-5; CDR3 length: 13; clone size: few; CDR3 DNA: TGTGCCAGCAGTTACGGGCCCCCCACTGAAGCTTTCTTT; CDR3 protein: CASSYGPPTEAFF
D gene: TRBD2; J gene: TRBJ2-7; V gene: TRBV7-9; CDR3 length: 20; clone size: NA; CDR3 DNA: TGTGCCAGCAGCTTAGCGTTCTCTAGCGGGAGGGCCTGGAGCTCCTACGAGCAGTACTTC; CDR3 protein: CASSLAFSSGRAWSSYEQYF
D gene: NA; J gene: TRBJ1-1; V gene: TRBV7-2; CDR3 length: 15; clone size: NA; CDR3 DNA: TGTGCCAGCAGCTTACAGGTCAACATGAACACTGAAGCTTTCTTT; CDR3 protein: CASSLQVNMNTEAFF
D gene: NA; J gene: TRBJ1-1; V gene: TRBV28; CDR3 length: 12; clone size: many; CDR3 DNA: TGTGCCAGCAGCTCGGCCGGAGTCGAAGCTTTCTTT; CDR3 protein: CASSSAGVEAFF
D gene: NA; J gene: TRBJ1-1; V gene: TRBV9; CDR3 length: 16; clone size: NA; CDR3 DNA: TGTGCCAGCAGCGCCCAACCTAGGGCAGGGAACACTGAAGCTTTCTTT; CDR3 protein: CASSAQPRAGNTEAFF
D gene: NA; J gene: TRBJ1-2; V gene: TRBV11-1; CDR3 length: 16; clone size: NA; CDR3 DNA: TGTGCCAGCAGCTCCCTCCTAGGTGGGGGACGCTATGGCTACACCTTC; CDR3 protein: CASSSLLGGGRYGYTF
D gene: TRBD2; J gene: TRBJ2-5; V gene: TRBV7-8; CDR3 length: 18; clone size: NA; CDR3 DNA: TGTGCCAGCAGCGTAGGACTAGCGGGAGTTTCCTCAATCGAGACCCAGTACTTC; CDR3 protein: CASSVGLAGVSSIETQYF
D gene: NA; J gene: TRBJ2-5; V gene: TRBV20-1; CDR3 length: 13; clone size: few; CDR3 DNA: TGCAGTGCCAATATCTGGGACGAAGAGACCCAGTACTTC; CDR3 protein: CSANIWDEETQYF
D gene: NA; J gene: TRBJ1-1; V gene: TRBV12-5; CDR3 length: 14; clone size: NA; CDR3 DNA: TGTGCTAGTGCACTTACAGGGTCGTACACTGAAGCTTTCTTT; CDR3 protein: CASALTGSYTEAFF
D gene: NA; J gene: TRBJ1-1; V gene: TRBV6-5; CDR3 length: 13; clone size: many; CDR3 DNA: TGTGCCAGCAGTTATTCTGGCTTGACTGAAGCTTTCTTT; CDR3 protein: CASSYSGLTEAFF
D gene: NA; J gene: TRBJ1-2; V gene: TRBV6-1; CDR3 length: 16; clone size: NA; CDR3 DNA: TGTGCCAGCAGTGAAGCAGGAAGAGGCGCCTACTATGGCTACACCTTC; CDR3 protein: CASSEAGRGAYYGYTF
D gene: NA; J gene: TRBJ2-5; V gene: TRBV6-5; CDR3 length: 13; clone size: NA; CDR3 DNA: TGTGCCAGCAGTTACGTGGTACGAGAGACCCAGTACTTC; CDR3 protein: CASSYVVRETQYF
D gene: NA; J gene: TRBJ1-5; V gene: TRBV12-3/TRBV12-4; CDR3 length: 15; clone size: many; CDR3 DNA: TGTGCCAGTTCCCGGACAGACGATAGCAATCAGCCCCAGCATTTT; CDR3 protein: CASSRTDDSNQPQHF
D gene: NA; J gene: TRBJ2-7; V gene: TRBV3-1; CDR3 length: 13; clone size: many; CDR3 DNA: TGTGCCAGCAGCCATTTGGGGGCCTACGAGCAGTACTTC; CDR3 protein: CASSHLGAYEQYF
D gene: TRBD1; J gene: TRBJ1-1; V gene: TRBV28; CDR3 length: 14; clone size: many; CDR3 DNA: TGTGCCAGCAGTTTTAGGGACAGGGAGGGTGAAGCTTTCTTT; CDR3 protein: CASSFRDREGEAFF
D gene: TRBD2; J gene: TRBJ2-7; V gene: TRBV30; CDR3 length: 14; clone size: few; CDR3 DNA: TGTGCCTGGAGTGTTCCCGGGACTAGGTACGAGCAGTACTTC; CDR3 protein: CAWSVPGTRYEQYF
D gene: NA; J gene: TRBJ1-5; V gene: TRBV10-3; CDR3 length: 12; clone size: NA; CDR3 DNA: TGTGCCATCAGTGGAAGCAATCAGCCCCAGCATTTT; CDR3 protein: CAISGSNQPQHF
D gene: NA; J gene: TRBJ1-2; V gene: TRBV5-1; CDR3 length: 17; clone size: NA; CDR3 DNA: TGCGCCAGCAGCCGCAACCCGCGACGGACAAGTAACTATGGCTACACCTTC; CDR3 protein: CASSRNPRRTSNYGYTF
D gene: TRBD2; J gene: TRBJ2-7; V gene: TRBV7-3; CDR3 length: 16; clone size: NA; CDR3 DNA: TGTGCCAGCAGCTCACTAGCGGGAGGAACCTCCTACGAGCAGTACTTC; CDR3 protein: CASSSLAGGTSYEQYF
D gene: TRBD1; J gene: TRBJ2-7; V gene: TRBV7-2; CDR3 length: 17; clone size: NA; CDR3 DNA: TGTGCCAGCAGCCAAGGGACAGGGCAGCTCATGTCCTACGAGCAGTACTTC; CDR3 protein: CASSQGTGQLMSYEQYF
D gene: TRBD2; J gene: TRBJ2-7; V gene: TRBV20-1; CDR3 length: 14; clone size: many; CDR3 DNA: TGCAGTGCTAGCCTTAGAGCGGGGGCCTACGAGCAGTACTTC; CDR3 protein: CSASLRAGAYEQYF
D gene: TRBD2; J gene: TRBJ2-7; V gene: TRBV18; CDR3 length: 14; clone size: NA; CDR3 DNA: TGTGCCAGCTCAGCCGGGACTAGCGGCTACGAGCAGTACTTC; CDR3 protein: CASSAGTSGYEQYF
D gene: TRBD1; J gene: TRBJ1-6; V gene: TRBV20-1; CDR3 length: 13; clone size: NA; CDR3 DNA: TGCAGTGCAGGGGGCGCCCATAATTCACCCCTCCACTTT; CDR3 protein: CSAGGAHNSPLHF
D gene: TRBD2; J gene: TRBJ2-7; V gene: TRBV3-1; CDR3 length: 16; clone size: few; CDR3 DNA: TGTGCCAGCAGCCAATATGGAAGGACTAGCGGTTACGAGCAGTACTTC; CDR3 protein: CASSQYGRTSGYEQYF
D gene: NA; J gene: TRBJ1-1; V gene: TRBV5-1; CDR3 length: 15; clone size: few; CDR3 DNA: TGCGCCAGCAGCTCTCAGGGACGGGGTGACACTGAAGCTTTCTTT; CDR3 protein: CASSSQGRGDTEAFF
D gene: TRBD1; J gene: TRBJ1-5; V gene: TRBV27; CDR3 length: 16; clone size: NA; CDR3 DNA: TGTGCCAGCAGCGAACAGGTTGCAGGGGGCGGTCAGCCCCAGCATTTT; CDR3 protein: CASSEQVAGGGQPQHF
D gene: NA; J gene: TRBJ2-5; V gene: TRBV7-9; CDR3 length: 15; clone size: NA; CDR3 DNA: TGTGCCAGCAGCTTAGGGTCGCAGGGGAAAGAGACCCAGTACTTC; CDR3 protein: CASSLGSQGKETQYF
D gene: TRBD2; J gene: TRBJ2-7; V gene: TRBV2; CDR3 length: 12; clone size: few; CDR3 DNA: TGTGCCGGCGGACTAGTCGTCTACGAGCAGTACTTC; CDR3 protein: CAGGLVVYEQYF
D gene: NA; J gene: TRBJ1-5; V gene: TRBV19; CDR3 length: 14; clone size: NA; CDR3 DNA: TGTGCCAGTAGACCAGGACAGCTCAATCAGCCCCAGCATTTT; CDR3 protein: CASRPGQLNQPQHF
D gene: TRBD1; J gene: TRBJ2-7; V gene: TRBV19; CDR3 length: 14; clone size: few; CDR3 DNA: TGTGCCAGTAGTATCAGGGGGACCCCCTACGAGCAGTACTTC; CDR3 protein: CASSIRGTPYEQYF
D gene: TRBD1; J gene: TRBJ1-2; V gene: TRBV24-1; CDR3 length: 14; clone size: NA; CDR3 DNA: TGTGCCACCAGTGACCCAAAAGGGGGCTTTGGCTACACCTTC; CDR3 protein: CATSDPKGGFGYTF
D gene: NA; J gene: TRBJ1-4; V gene: TRBV4-1; CDR3 length: 15; clone size: few; CDR3 DNA: TGCGCCAGCAGCCGTAGACAGTCCGAGGATGAAAAACTGTTTTTT; CDR3 protein: CASSRRQSEDEKLFF
D gene: NA; J gene: TRBJ2-5; V gene: TRBV11-2; CDR3 length: 14; clone size: few; CDR3 DNA: TGTGCCAGCAGCTTTATGTCAACGGGAGAGACCCAGTACTTC; CDR3 protein: CASSFMSTGETQYF
D gene: NA; J gene: TRBJ1-1; V gene: TRBV7-3; CDR3 length: 13; clone size: many; CDR3 DNA: TGTGCCAGCAGCTTAACAGGCGGACAGGAAGCTTTCTTT; CDR3 protein: CASSLTGGQEAFF
D gene: NA; J gene: TRBJ1-2; V gene: TRBV4-3; CDR3 length: 15; clone size: NA; CDR3 DNA: TGCGCCAGCAGCCAAGATCGCGGCCGAATCCTTGGCTACACCTTC; CDR3 protein: CASSQDRGRILGYTF
D gene: TRBD1; J gene: TRBJ1-1; V gene: TRBV12-3/TRBV12-4; CDR3 length: 15; clone size: many; CDR3 DNA: TGTGCCAGCAGTTTAGCAACAGGGGCGGGCACTGAAGCTTTCTTT; CDR3 protein: CASSLATGAGTEAFF
D gene: NA; J gene: TRBJ1-6; V gene: TRBV5-1; CDR3 length: 18; clone size: NA; CDR3 DNA: TGCGCCAGCAGCCCTGGCGCGGGAGGCCTCCCTAGCGCCTCACCCCTCCACTTT; CDR3 protein: CASSPGAGGLPSASPLHF
D gene: NA; J gene: TRBJ2-1; V gene: TRBV7-9; CDR3 length: 12; clone size: NA; CDR3 DNA: TGTGCCAGCAGATCGGTCGCAATGGAGCAGTTCTTC; CDR3 protein: CASRSVAMEQFF